This TCR beta chain was profiled in a study of blood T cell repertoires in COVID-19. At the level of the study: T cells, B-cell-depleted T cells, or PBMCs supplied cDNA or gDNA.

Authors' data handling: Using reference gene primer amplification, nucleated cell counts were estimated. Sequencing used immunoSEQ multiplex PCR; TCRdb keeps in-frame clones, though not all of them. The V and J calls and clone size come from that table; D and trimming were worked out from the DNA. The top ten hold 3.6% of the sample, which has approximately 170,000 clones, around 82% seen once. Germline V gene sequence: CDR1 ENHRY, CDR2 SYGVKD. This CDR3 has 16 amino acids. The V gene lost 0 bases and the J gene lost 4 bases, with 13 bases spanning the gap. The chain combines TRBV10-3 with TRBJ2-4, with D perhaps matching TRBD1 (5 bases). What was sequenced was PBMCs or T cells enriched from blood (not recorded which). The receptor was derived from a woman between 45 and 60 years old in a cohort exposed to, infected with or recovered from COVID-19 (not recorded which). The CDR3 sequence is CAISESLTGDKNIQYF. DNA for the CDR3: TGTGCCATCAGTGAGTCGTTAACAGGCGATAAAAACATTCAGTACTTC.